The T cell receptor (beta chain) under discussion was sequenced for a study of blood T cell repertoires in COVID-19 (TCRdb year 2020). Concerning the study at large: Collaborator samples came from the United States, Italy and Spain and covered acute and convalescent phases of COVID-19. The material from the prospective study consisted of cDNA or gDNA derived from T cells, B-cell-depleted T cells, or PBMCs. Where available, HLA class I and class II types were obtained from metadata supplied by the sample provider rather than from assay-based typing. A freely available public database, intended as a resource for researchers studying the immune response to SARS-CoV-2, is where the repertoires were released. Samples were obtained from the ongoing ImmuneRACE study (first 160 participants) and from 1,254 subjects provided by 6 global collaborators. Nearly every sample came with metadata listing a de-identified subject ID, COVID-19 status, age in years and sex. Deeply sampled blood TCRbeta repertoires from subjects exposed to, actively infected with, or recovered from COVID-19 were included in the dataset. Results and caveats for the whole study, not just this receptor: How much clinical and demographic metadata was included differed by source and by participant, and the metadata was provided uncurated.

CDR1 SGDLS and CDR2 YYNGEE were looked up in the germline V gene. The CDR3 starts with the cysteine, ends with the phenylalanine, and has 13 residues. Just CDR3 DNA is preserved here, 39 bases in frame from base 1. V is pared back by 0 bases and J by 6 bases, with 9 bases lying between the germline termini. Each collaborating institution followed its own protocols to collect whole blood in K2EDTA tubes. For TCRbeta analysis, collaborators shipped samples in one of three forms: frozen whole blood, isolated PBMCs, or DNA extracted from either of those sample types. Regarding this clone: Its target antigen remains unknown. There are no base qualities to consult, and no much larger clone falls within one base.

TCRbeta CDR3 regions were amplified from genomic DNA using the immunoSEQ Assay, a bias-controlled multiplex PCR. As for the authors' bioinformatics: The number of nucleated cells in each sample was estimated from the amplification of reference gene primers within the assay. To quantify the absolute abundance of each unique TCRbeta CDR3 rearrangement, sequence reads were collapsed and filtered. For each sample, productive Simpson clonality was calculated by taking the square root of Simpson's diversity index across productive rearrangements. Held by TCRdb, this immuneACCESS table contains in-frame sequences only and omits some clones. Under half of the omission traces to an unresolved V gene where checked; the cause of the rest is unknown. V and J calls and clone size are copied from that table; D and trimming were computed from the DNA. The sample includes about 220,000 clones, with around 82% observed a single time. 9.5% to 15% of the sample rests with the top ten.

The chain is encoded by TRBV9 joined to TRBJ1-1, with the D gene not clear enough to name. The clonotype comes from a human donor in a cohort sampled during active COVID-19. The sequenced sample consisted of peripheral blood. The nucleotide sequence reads TGTGCCAGCAGCGTAGATGCGATGGCTGAAGCTTTCTTT. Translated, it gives CASSVDAMAEAFF.